The entry below gives a single T cell receptor beta chain sequence along with its context. The antigen is undetermined. This entry is derived from a study of CD8+CD57+ T cells in acquired aplastic anemia. Study information: Sorted CD4+ and CD8+ cells gave an average of around 3.1 ug of DNA. Study-wide results and limits: It was found that twenty-nine CD8+ CDR3 sequences were shared between patients and controls. CD8+ Simpson's diversity in patients was not significantly different from that in controls.

The V and J ends lost 5 bases and 4 bases respectively, with 11 bases between them. Germline V gene data show CDR1 as SEHNR and CDR2 as FQNEAQ (reference sequence). The length of the CDR3 is 13 residues. The template used for profiling TCR beta VDJ and CDR3 was genomic DNA. TCRdb itself ran the reads through MiXCR, one entry per CDR3 protein. The top ten hold under 40% of the sample, which has 150,000 to 200,000 distinct CDR3 sequences, less than 50% seen once. Patients included in sequencing had previously demonstrated CD8+CD57+ cell expansion by flow cytometry. Each patient gave a blood sample that was collected before any therapy had been received.

What was sequenced was sorted CD4+, CD8+, or CD8+CD57+ T cells (not recorded which) from PBMCs. The chain joins TRBV7-9 to TRBJ2-5; no clear D gene. The receptor was derived from a human donor with aplastic anemia. The CDR3 sequence is CASSLRAGETQYF. CDR3 DNA: TGTGCCAGCAGCCTCCGGGCCGGAGAGACCCAGTACTTC.